Reported below is one TCR beta chain. What this receptor recognizes is not known. No base qualities exist here, and no much larger clone lies one base off it. TCR CDR3 regions were amplified from genomic DNA by multiplex PCR using the deep immunoSEQ assay. For each cell subset, the extracted genomic DNA was distributed evenly across all wells of several immunoSEQ 96-well plates, and each plate served as one replicate. For unsorted PBMC, approximately 0.3 ug of genomic DNA, equivalent to around 30,000 T cell genomes, went into each replicate PCR. Genomic DNA from unsorted PBMC was sequenced over ten immunoSEQ deep assay plates. Purified libraries were measured with a Qubit 3.0 fluorometer, size-checked on a Bioanalyzer 2100, and measured again with the KAPA Library Quantification kit. A separate single-read 150-cycle Illumina NextSeq 550 flow cell was used to sequence each immunoSEQ 96-well plate. Regarding the original processing steps: The immunoSEQ output contained only junctional sequences without quality scores, so filtering could not match that applied to full-length reads. Sequences were annotated with PyIR, a Python wrapper for IgBLAST v1.9, and V/J genes and CDR3 were assigned using IMGT germline references. Any read was removed if the V/J assignment was weak (E-value above 1e-6), the CDR3 was missing, or the read contained stop codons, out-of-frame junctions, or ambiguous translated residues. V3J clonotypes were defined by identical inferred V gene, J gene, and CDR3 amino acid sequence. Percentage overlap between repertoires was calculated by dividing the number of shared unique clonotypes by the size of the smaller repertoire. Repertoire richness was assessed with RTK rarefaction, the Chao1 estimator, and Recon v2.1 estimates of unobserved clonotypes. TCRdb limited this immuneACCESS table to in-frame rearrangements with V and J called. A share of clones is missing; checked studies link under half to unresolved V genes, and the rest is unexplained. The DNA was the basis for D and trimming; V, J and clone size are from that table. The sample table contains around 450,000 clones; only one count was recorded for about 76% of them. The ten most abundant clones make up roughly 13% of the sample.

CDR1 and CDR2 (MDHEN, SYDVKM) derive from the germline V gene. V is cut by 8 bases and J by 6 bases, and the space between the germline ends is 11 bases. The CDR3 contains 12 residues, cysteine and phenylalanine counted. Only the CDR3 DNA stays, 36 bases, in frame from base 1. The data were obtained in a study of shared clonotypes between healthy human individuals (dated by TCRdb to 2018 to 2020). The study in broad terms: Three men and two women, aged 18 to 49 years, made up the cohort. To estimate repertoire size and how much clonotype sharing occurs between individuals, the study deeply sequenced the blood TCR repertoires of five healthy adults. Each donor's leukapheresis produced roughly between roughly 0.85 and 10 billion PBMCs. To increase sequencing depth and limit assay-specific biases, different laboratories used diverse techniques to prepare libraries and sequence TCR repertoires. Overall study outcomes, separate from this receptor: Only blood was sampled, and tissue TCR repertoires likely differ from those in blood. Based on pairwise subsampling, the degree of clonotype sharing among donors was expected to be affected by sequencing depth. Because the study included only a small number of donors, the genetic and exposure-history diversity represented was limited.

Healthy HIV-negative adults with no recently reported acute infections or vaccinations were included as donors. All donors were Caucasian adults living in Nashville, Tennessee, USA. For unsorted samples, about 90 million PBMCs were counted and genomic DNA was extracted with the QIAamp DNA Blood Mini kit. After blood collection by leukapheresis, PBMCs were isolated using Ficoll-Histopaque density gradient centrifugation and then cryopreserved in the vapor phase of liquid nitrogen. Material for sequencing was PBMCs. Here the chain combines TRBV28 and TRBJ1-5, with an unclear D gene assignment. The TCR comes from a middle-aged woman in good health. Some clones in this sample may be carry-over from other donors' samples. For the CDR3, the sequence is CASRVGGQPQHF. The DNA sequence follows: TGTGCCAGCCGGGTCGGAGGTCAGCCCCAGCATTTT.